The 16 T cell receptor beta chains given below trace back to one sample, sequenced in a study of blood T cell repertoires in COVID-19. Profiled with immunoSEQ multiplex PCR; TCRdb holds only in-frame clones, not every one. The sample has 140,000 to 150,000 clones, 70% to 90% seen once; the top ten hold roughly 8%. The sample was peripheral blood. Receptor source: a woman aged 55 to 70 with COVID-19, enrolled during active disease.

This clone has a single count. The chain links TRBV6-2 or TRBV6-3 to TRBJ2-1, with 9 bases aligning to TRBD2. The length of the CDR3 is 16 residues. Losses at the gene ends were 2 bases for V and 9 bases for J; bases not matched to a gene: 11. Germline V gene data show CDR1 as MNHEY and CDR2 as SVGEGT. CDR3 protein: CASSYEGGGAQGEQFF. CDR3 in DNA: TGTGCCAGCAGTTACGAGGGCGGGGGGGCCCAGGGTGAGCAGTTCTTC.

Written as DNA, the CDR3 is TGTGCCAGCAGGGCCAGGGGAGGGTACGAGCAGTACTTC. This translates into CASRARGGYEQYF. V gene TRBV6-5 combines with J gene TRBJ2-7; D may be TRBD2 (7 bases). This CDR3 has 13 amino acids. With 6 bases removed from V and 4 bases from J, the gap between germline ends came to 13 bases. CDR1 and CDR2 (germline): MNHEY, SVGAGI.

V and J are TRBV19 and TRBJ2-1; perhaps TRBD1 as D (6 bases). Germline V gene data show CDR1 as LNHDA and CDR2 as SQIVND (reference sequence). The V and J ends lost 4 bases and 5 bases respectively, with 12 bases between them. The CDR3 has 14 residues. CDR3 DNA sequence: TGTGCCAGTAGTAATTGGGGACACCACAATGAGCAGTTCTTC. Its protein product is CASSNWGHHNEQFF.

This clone has only one observation. The rearrangement links TRBV5-1 to TRBJ2-5; 7 bases map to TRBD1. With V trimmed by 3 bases and J by 2 bases, 10 bases remained unmatched. Germline lookup yields CDR1 SGHRS and CDR2 YFSETQ. The CDR3 covers 16 residues. For the CDR3, the DNA is TGCGCCAGCAGCTCCCCGTGGACAGGATATCAAGAGACCCAGTACTTC. Residues: CASSSPWTGYQETQYF.

J is TRBJ2-5 and V is TRBV3-1 (or the pseudogene TRBV3-2); the match to TRBD2 covers 8 bases. Losses at the gene ends were 3 bases for V and 3 bases for J; bases not matched to a gene: 6. CDR3 length: 15 amino acids. Looked up from germline, CDR1 is LGHDT and CDR2 is YNNKEL (reference sequence). CDR3 in amino acids: CASSHRGGTEETQYF. The CDR3, as DNA: TGTGCCAGCAGCCACCGCGGGGGGACTGAAGAGACCCAGTACTTC.

The chain couples TRBV7-2 to TRBJ2-3; D is ambiguous. The V end was cut by 1 base, the J end by 4 bases, with 9 bases between. This CDR3 region has 14 residues. Per the germline V gene, CDR1 is SGHTA and CDR2 is FQGNSA. CDR3 nucleotides: TGTGCCAGCAGCTTAGGCGGTGATCCAGATACGCAGTATTTT. Amino acid sequence: CASSLGGDPDTQYF. Together with reference TRBV7-2 and TRBJ2-3, the CDR3 gives the full variable domain: GAGVSQSPSNKVTEKGKDVELRCDPISGHTALYWYRQSLGQGLEFLIYFQGNSAPDKSGLPSDRFSAERTGGSVSTLTIQRTQQEDSAVYLCASSLGGDPDTQYFGPGTRLTVL.

The chain carries TRBV10-3 and TRBJ1-3; D gene unclear. The CDR3 is 13 amino acids. Germline CDR1 is ENHRY and CDR2 is SYGVKD. Trimming removed 4 bases at V and 2 bases at J, with 6 bases between. CDR3 bases: TGTGCCATCAGTGGGAGGGCTGGAAACACCATATATTTT. Its translation is CAISGRAGNTIYF.

This clone was picked up one time. The J gene is TRBJ2-1, the V gene TRBV7-3, with D tentatively TRBD2 (5 bases). Germline-derived CDR1 and CDR2 are SGHTA and FQGTGA. This CDR3 is 15 amino acids long. V was shortened by 5 bases and J by 8 bases, with 19 bases between the two germline ends. The CDR3 spells CASSTLAAAGDEQFF. The CDR3 bases are TGTGCCAGCAGCACCCTAGCTGCAGCTGGTGATGAGCAGTTCTTC.

The V and J genes are TRBV4-2 and TRBJ2-6; 7 positions agree with TRBD1. Germline-derived CDR1 and CDR2 are LGHNA and YNFKEQ. The J segment lost 1 base and the V segment lost 0 bases, leaving 6 bases of the junction unmatched. The CDR3 consists of 18 residues. CDR3: CASSQDRQGISGANVLTF. Written as DNA, the CDR3 is TGTGCCAGCAGCCAAGATAGACAGGGTATATCTGGGGCCAACGTCCTGACTTTC.

V usage is TRBV7-6 and J usage is TRBJ2-1; 14 bases fit TRBD2. CDR1 and CDR2 (germline): SGHVS, FNYEAQ. The ends lost 0 bases at V and 6 bases at J; junction bases unmatched: 4. CDR3 length: 17 residues. As DNA, the CDR3 is TGTGCCAGCAGCTTAGCGACTAGCGGGGGGGCCGTCAATGAGCAGTTCTTC. Translated: CASSLATSGGAVNEQFF. Full variable domain (outside the CDR3, taken from reference TRBV7-6 and TRBJ2-1): GAGVSQSPRYKVTKRGQDVALRCDPISGHVSLYWYRQALGQGPEFLTYFNYEAQQDKSGLPNDRFSAERPEGSISTLTIQRTEQRDSAMYRCASSLATSGGAVNEQFFGPGTRLTVL.

The CDR3 nucleotides are TGTGCCAGCAGCTGGACTAGCGGGGATACGCAGTATTTT. Its translation: CASSWTSGDTQYF. This sequence joins TRBV7-3 and TRBJ2-3; 11 nucleotides line up with TRBD2. This CDR3 has 13 amino acids. V was pared by 4 bases and J by 6 bases, with 0 bases of the junction left unmatched. Germline assignment: CDR1 SGHTA and CDR2 FQGTGA.

CDR3 loop: CASKLDSYGYTF. The CDR3 DNA sequence: TGTGCCAGCAAATTGGACAGCTATGGCTACACCTTC. The chain links TRBV2 to TRBJ1-2; D perhaps matches TRBD1 (6 bases). Trimming took 7 bases from V and 4 from J, leaving 10 bases between them. Germline values: CDR1 SNHLY, CDR2 FYNNEI. The CDR3 contains 12 residues.

CDR3 in DNA: TGTGCCACCAGCAGAGAACACAACACCATATATTTT. Translating it yields CATSREHNTIYF. The chain carries TRBV15 and TRBJ1-3; unclear D gene. CDR3 length: 12 residues. V was pared by 0 bases and J by 7 bases, with 4 bases between. The germline gives CDR1 LNHNV, CDR2 YYDKDF (reference sequence).

The table lists this clone with a few counts. Additional DNA sequences in this sample encode the identical CDR3. CDR3 protein: CASSRGSNQPQHF. The CDR3 DNA sequence: TGTGCCAGCAGTCGGGGAAGCAATCAGCCCCAGCATTTT. The chain combines TRBV6-5 with TRBJ1-5; no firm D call. The CDR3 covers 13 residues. Germline V gives CDR1 MNHEY, CDR2 SVGAGI. The V gene lost 5 bases and the J gene lost 1 base, with 6 bases spanning the gap.

V gene TRBV6-5 combines with J gene TRBJ1-1, with 7 bases matching TRBD1. The CDR3 loop spans 15 amino acids. Germline values: CDR1 MNHEY, CDR2 SVGAGI. V was clipped by 6 bases and J by 5 bases; unmatched bases: 12. CDR3 in amino acids: CASRRPRQGRTEAFF. The DNA of the CDR3 is TGTGCCAGCAGACGACCTAGACAGGGTCGAACTGAAGCTTTCTTT.

The chain combines TRBV11-2 with TRBJ1-2, with a weak D call TRBD1 (5 bases). CDR1 SGHAT and CDR2 FQNNGV come from the germline V gene. Trimming took 5 bases from V and 6 from J, leaving 19 bases between them. This CDR3 is 15 amino acids long. CDR3 nucleotides: TGTGCCAGCAGCCGGCCCGGTCGCAGGGCGAATGGCTACACCTTC. Its translation: CASSRPGRRANGYTF.